This is a list of T cell receptor beta chains from one sample in a study of PD-1 blockade in classical Hodgkin lymphoma. Measured with immunoSEQ multiplex PCR; TCRdb has only the in-frame clones, and not every one. This table holds 95,000 to 120,000 clones, 89% found once. The sample consisted of peripheral blood mononuclear cells (PBMCs), taken before the second cycle of nivolumab. Receptor source: a human donor with classical Hodgkin lymphoma. Both conserved end residues are part of each CDR3. The D gene is left open where the match is weak. Size is omitted from some rows. Given values are once, few, many or a class for expanded clones.

TRBV5-1,TRBJ2-7,12,.,.,CASSFAGAEQYF,TGCGCCAGCAGCTTCGCAGGTGCCGAGCAGTACTTC
TRBV9,TRBJ1-2,15,.,.,CASAPRKGGVNGYTF,TGTGCCAGCGCTCCTCGGAAGGGAGGGGTGAATGGCTACACCTTC
TRBV30,TRBJ1-2,14,.,TRBD1,CAWTRAGGIVGYTF,TGTGCCTGGACCCGTGCAGGGGGCATTGTCGGCTACACCTTC
TRBV7-2,TRBJ2-3,14,once,.,CASSAGLRLDTQYF,TGTGCCAGCAGCGCCGGACTTCGGTTGGATACGCAGTATTTT
TRBV7-6,TRBJ2-2,16,.,.,CASSLDSGSRSGELFF,TGTGCCAGCAGCTTAGATTCCGGGTCTAGGTCCGGGGAGCTGTTTTTT
TRBV30,TRBJ2-5,13,.,TRBD1,CAWKQGARETQYF,TGTGCCTGGAAACAGGGGGCTAGGGAGACCCAGTACTTC
TRBV2,TRBJ1-4,15,.,TRBD1,CASSLRTGGGEKLFF,TGTGCCAGCAGTTTGCGGACAGGGGGGGGAGAAAAACTGTTTTTT
TRBV7-6,TRBJ1-3,15,.,TRBD1,CASSMGQGPGNTIYF,TGTGCCAGCAGCATGGGACAGGGACCTGGAAACACCATATATTTT
TRBV28,TRBJ1-4,15,.,.,CASRSRGGLNEKLFF,TGTGCCAGCCGGAGTAGGGGGGGGTTGAATGAAAAACTGTTTTTT
TRBV5-1,TRBJ1-1,15,.,.,CASSRDGFMNTEAFF,TGCGCCAGCAGCCGCGACGGATTCATGAACACTGAAGCTTTCTTT
TRBV6-1,TRBJ1-2,16,.,.,CASSERGGSWVGGYTF,TGTGCCAGCAGTGAGAGAGGGGGTTCTTGGGTTGGTGGCTACACCTTC
TRBV2,TRBJ1-5,14,few,.,CASTFRPDNQPQHF,TGTGCCAGCACTTTTAGACCCGACAATCAGCCCCAGCATTTT
TRBV4-2,TRBJ1-1,15,.,.,CASSQLLRGGTEAFF,TGTGCCAGCAGCCAACTACTACGGGGGGGCACTGAAGCTTTCTTT
TRBV28,TRBJ1-1,16,.,.,CASSFWGASSETEAFF,TGTGCCAGCAGTTTTTGGGGGGCAAGCTCCGAAACTGAAGCTTTCTTT
TRBV28,TRBJ2-2,15,.,.,CASGPTRANTGELFF,TGTGCCAGCGGCCCCACGAGGGCGAACACCGGGGAGCTGTTTTTT
TRBV30,TRBJ1-4,12,.,TRBD1,CAWEGQNEKLFF,TGTGCCTGGGAGGGACAGAATGAAAAACTGTTTTTT
TRBV4-1,TRBJ2-1,18,.,.,CASSQDGIPSLAYNEQFF,TGCGCCAGCAGCCAAGACGGAATCCCTAGCCTGGCATACAATGAGCAGTTCTTC
TRBV11-2,TRBJ2-1,11,.,TRBD1,CGTGAGNEQFF,TGTGGTACAGGGGCCGGCAATGAGCAGTTCTTC
TRBV9,TRBJ1-4,15,.,.,CASSVEEGSGEKLFF,TGTGCCAGCAGCGTAGAAGAGGGGTCGGGCGAAAAACTGTTTTTT
TRBV27,TRBJ1-5,14,once,.,CASSLREGNQPQHF,TGTGCCAGCAGTCTCAGGGAGGGCAATCAGCCCCAGCATTTT
TRBV7-9,TRBJ1-1,14,.,.,CASSVGFLAPEAFF,TGTGCCAGCAGCGTGGGATTCCTCGCCCCTGAAGCTTTCTTT
TRBV4-3,TRBJ2-7,16,.,TRBD1,CASSQGMGQGSYEQYF,TGCGCCAGCAGCCAAGGTATGGGACAGGGGTCCTACGAGCAGTACTTC
TRBV28,TRBJ2-7,15,.,TRBD1,CASRGGTGGPYEQYF,TGTGCCAGCAGGGGGGGGACAGGGGGACCCTACGAGCAGTACTTC